The 9 T cell receptor beta chains below were found in one sample sequenced in a study of blood T cell repertoires in COVID-19. Clones were sequenced by immunoSEQ multiplex PCR, and TCRdb holds only the in-frame ones, with some missing. The table shows some 200,000 clones, with about nine tenths occurring only once. Material for sequencing was PBMCs or T cells enriched from blood (not recorded which). These receptor sequences come from a man in his late teens or twenties with acute COVID-19.

The chain couples TRBV9 to TRBJ2-3; the D gene is possibly TRBD2 (6 bases). The CDR3 length is 15 residues. Germline V gives CDR1 SGDLS, CDR2 YYNGEE. Trimming took off 2 bases at V and 1 base at J, with 11 bases between the two ends. In DNA, the CDR3 is TGTGCCAGCAGCGTTTCGGGAGTTCGCACAGATACGCAGTATTTT. It codes for CASSVSGVRTDTQYF.

The rearrangement uses TRBV2 and TRBJ1-1, with 8 bases fitting TRBD1. The J segment lost 1 base and the V segment lost 6 bases, leaving 4 bases of the junction unmatched. The CDR3 runs 14 residues. Germline loops: CDR1 SNHLY, CDR2 FYNNEI. The DNA of the CDR3 is TGTGCCAGCAGGCGGACAGGGAAGAACACTGAAGCTTTCTTT. It specifies CASRRTGKNTEAFF.

J is TRBJ2-1 and V is TRBV7-9, with 15 bases lining up with TRBD2. The CDR3 covers 19 residues. CDR1 and CDR2 (germline): SEHNR, FQNEAQ (reference sequence). V was clipped by 4 bases and J by 5 bases; unmatched bases: 12. The CDR3 spells CASSWWTSGRARQHNEQFF. The CDR3 DNA sequence: TGTGCCAGCAGCTGGTGGACTAGCGGGAGGGCCCGACAACACAATGAGCAGTTCTTC.

The chain recombines TRBV28 with TRBJ1-3; 7 bases agree with TRBD1. CDR1 and CDR2 from the germline V gene are MDHEN and SYDVKM. The CDR3 has 16 amino acids. V dropped 3 bases and J dropped 6; count of bases not matched to a gene: 11. CDR3 DNA: TGTGCCAGCAGTTTGGATGTGACAGGGATTGAAAACACCATATATTTT. Amino acid sequence: CASSLDVTGIENTIYF.

The chain has TRBV28 and TRBJ1-6; 10 bases align to TRBD1. The ends lost 5 bases at V and 7 bases at J; junction bases unmatched: 5. Germline CDR1 and CDR2: MDHEN and SYDVKM. The CDR3 loop spans 15 amino acids. In nucleotides, the CDR3 is TGTGCCAGCAGTATCCCGGGACAGGGGAATTCACCCCTCCACTTT. As protein: CASSIPGQGNSPLHF.

The DNA of the CDR3 is TGTGCCAGCAGTGAAGGCAGGCTCTCTGGAAACACCATATATTTT. This gives the protein CASSEGRLSGNTIYF. J is TRBJ1-3 and V is TRBV2; D gene uncertain. The CDR3 length is 15 residues. Trimming removed 1 base from V and 0 bases from J, with 7 bases in between. CDR1 is SNHLY, CDR2 FYNNEI, per germline. The whole variable domain, filled in from reference TRBV2 and TRBJ1-3, reads EPEVTQTPSHQVTQMGQEVILRCVPISNHLYFYWYRQILGQKVEFLVSFYNNEISEKSEIFDDQFSVERPDGSNFTLKIRSTKLEDSAMYFCASSEGRLSGNTIYFGEGSWLTVV.

The chain is built from TRBV10-2 and TRBJ2-2; 9 bases map to TRBD2. The CDR3 runs to 15 residues. Germline trimming cut 2 bases from V and 6 bases from J; bases unmatched to any gene: 4. Germline-derived CDR1 and CDR2 are WSHSY and SAAADI. The CDR3: CASSEEAGGPGELFF. CDR3 DNA: TGCGCCAGCAGTGAGGAAGCGGGAGGTCCCGGGGAGCTGTTTTTT.

This chain uses TRBV10-3 with TRBJ2-2; 7 bases are a match to TRBD2. J gave up 6 bases and V 3 bases, and 7 bases lay outside the gene matches. This CDR3 is 15 amino acids long. CDR1 is ENHRY and CDR2 is SYGVKD in the germline V gene. Here the CDR3 reads CAISEPTSTAGELFF. The DNA of the CDR3 is TGTGCCATCAGTGAACCGACTAGCACCGCCGGGGAGCTGTTTTTT.

This rearrangement joins TRBV7-8 to TRBJ1-3; D possibly corresponds to TRBD1 (6 bases). CDR1 and CDR2 from the germline V gene are SGHVS and FQNEAQ. Trimming took 1 base from V and 0 from J, leaving 10 bases between them. This CDR3 region has 16 residues. In nucleotides, the CDR3 is TGTGCCAGCAGCTTAGGGGTAGGGGGCTCTGGAAACACCATATATTTT. Residues: CASSLGVGGSGNTIYF. The complete variable domain, with remaining parts taken from reference TRBV7-8 and TRBJ1-3, reads GAGVSQSPRYKVAKRGQDVALRCDPISGHVSLFWYQQALGQGPEFLTYFQNEAQLDKSGLPSDRFFAERPEGSVSTLKIQRTQQEDSAVYLCASSLGVGGSGNTIYFGEGSWLTVV.